This T cell receptor (beta chain) was recovered during a study of shared clonotypes between healthy human individuals. V shed 4 bases, J shed 6 bases, and the junction held 8 bases outside the gene matches. The germline V gene has CDR1 MNHEY and CDR2 SVGAGI. This CDR3 comprises 16 residues. For this clone: Its antigen is currently unknown.

Deep-level running was used for the assay. Every immunoSEQ plate was one replicate of a subset's evenly spread DNA. TCRdb's table, derived via immunoSEQ multiplex PCR, lists solely in-frame clones and lacks some. The sample lists roughly 2.5 million clones; around nine tenths were seen once. Study-wide findings and caveats: Among non-shared clonotypes, generation probabilities were lower than among those shared by all four donors. Investigators expected sequencing depth to affect clonotype sharing among donors.

The chain employs TRBV6-5 and TRBJ2-2; 10 nucleotides line up with TRBD1. The source is a man aged 18 to 35 in good health. Sequenced: naive CD4+ T cells sorted from blood. Sample subset: CD45RA+ positively selected. CDR3 bases: TGTGCCAGCAGTTCCGGAGGGACAGGGGTTGCCGGGGAGCTGTTTTTT. Translated, it gives CASSSGGTGVAGELFF.